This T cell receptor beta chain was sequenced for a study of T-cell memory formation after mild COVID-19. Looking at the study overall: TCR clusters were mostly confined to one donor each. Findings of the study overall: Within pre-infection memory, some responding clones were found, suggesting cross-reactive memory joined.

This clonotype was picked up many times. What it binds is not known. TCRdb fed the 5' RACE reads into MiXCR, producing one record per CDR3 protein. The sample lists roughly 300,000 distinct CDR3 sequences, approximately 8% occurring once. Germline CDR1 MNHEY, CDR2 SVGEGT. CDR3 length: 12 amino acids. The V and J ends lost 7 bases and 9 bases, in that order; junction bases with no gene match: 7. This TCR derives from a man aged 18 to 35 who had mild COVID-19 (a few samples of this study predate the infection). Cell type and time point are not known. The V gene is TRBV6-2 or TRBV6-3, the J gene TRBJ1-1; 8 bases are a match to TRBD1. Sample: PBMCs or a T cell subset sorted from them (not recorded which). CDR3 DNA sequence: TGTGCCAGCAACACCGGACAGGGACAAGCTTTCTTT. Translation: CASNTGQGQAFF.